This T cell receptor (beta chain) derives from a study of shared clonotypes between healthy human individuals. Across the study: Three plates were used per donor for CD4 naive, three for CD4 memory, two for CD8 naive and one for CD8 memory.

As for this clone: What it binds is not known.

Broader study findings: Only blood was sampled; tissue repertoires likely differ.

For every subset, genomic DNA was evenly distributed across several immunoSEQ plates. Using immunoSEQ multiplex PCR, the repertoire was profiled, and TCRdb retains in-frame clones only, with some absent. The sample lists nearly 2 million clones, approximately 95% occurring once. CDR1 is LNHDA and CDR2 is SQIVND in the germline V gene (reference sequence). The CDR3 has 14 amino acids. V was clipped by 8 bases and J by 3 bases; unmatched bases: 8. CD45RO-negative, CCR7-selected cells formed the naive CD8 fraction, which excluded terminally differentiated effector memory CD45RA+ cells. The donor population consisted of healthy HIV-negative adults with no recent acute infections or vaccinations.

The chain couples TRBV19 to TRBJ2-7; 9 bases fit TRBD1. The TCR originated in a man younger than 30 in good health. Sequencing used naive CD8+ T cells sorted from blood. This CDR3 is CASSDRGGFYEQYF. CDR3 sequence (DNA): TGTGCCAGTTCGGACAGGGGAGGCTTCTACGAGCAGTACTTC.